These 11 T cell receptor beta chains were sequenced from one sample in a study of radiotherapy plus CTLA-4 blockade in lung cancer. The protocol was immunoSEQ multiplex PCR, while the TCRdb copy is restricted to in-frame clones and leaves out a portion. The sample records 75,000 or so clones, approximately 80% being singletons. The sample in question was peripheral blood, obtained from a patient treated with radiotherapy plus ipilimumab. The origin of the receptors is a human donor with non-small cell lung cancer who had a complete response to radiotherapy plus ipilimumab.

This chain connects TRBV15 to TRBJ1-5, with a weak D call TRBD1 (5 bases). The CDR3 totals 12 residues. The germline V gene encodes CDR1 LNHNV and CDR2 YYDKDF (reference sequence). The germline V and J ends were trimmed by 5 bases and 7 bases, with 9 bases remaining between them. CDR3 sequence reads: CATSLGGQPQHF. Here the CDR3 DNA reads TGTGCCACCAGCCTCGGGGGGCAGCCCCAGCATTTT.

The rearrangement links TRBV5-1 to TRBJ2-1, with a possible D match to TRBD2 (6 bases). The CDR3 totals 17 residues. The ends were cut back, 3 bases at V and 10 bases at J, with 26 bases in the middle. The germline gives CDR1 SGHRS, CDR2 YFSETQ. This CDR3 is CASSSPGLGLEFHEQFF. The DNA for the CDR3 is TGCGCCAGCAGCTCGCCAGGGTTGGGACTGGAGTTTCACGAGCAGTTCTTC.

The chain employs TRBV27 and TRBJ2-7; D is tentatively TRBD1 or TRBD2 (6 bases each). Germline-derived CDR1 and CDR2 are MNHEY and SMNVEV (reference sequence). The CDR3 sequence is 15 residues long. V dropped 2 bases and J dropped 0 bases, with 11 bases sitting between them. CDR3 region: CASSLRRGSSYEQYF. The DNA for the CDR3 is TGTGCCAGCAGTTTAAGGAGGGGGAGCTCCTACGAGCAGTACTTC.

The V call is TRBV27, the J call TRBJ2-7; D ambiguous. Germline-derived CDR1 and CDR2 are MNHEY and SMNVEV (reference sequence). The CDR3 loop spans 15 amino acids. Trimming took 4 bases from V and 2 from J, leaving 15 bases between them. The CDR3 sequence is CASSSPSGPTYEQYF. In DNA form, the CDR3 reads TGTGCCAGCAGTTCCCCATCAGGCCCAACCTACGAGCAGTACTTC.

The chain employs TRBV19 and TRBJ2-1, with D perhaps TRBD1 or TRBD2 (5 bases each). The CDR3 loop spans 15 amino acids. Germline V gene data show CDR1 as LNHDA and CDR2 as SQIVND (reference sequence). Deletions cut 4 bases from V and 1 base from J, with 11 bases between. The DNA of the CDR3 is TGTGCCAGTAGTAGGGGGTTAGTTTCCTACAATGAGCAGTTCTTC. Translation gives CASSRGLVSYNEQFF. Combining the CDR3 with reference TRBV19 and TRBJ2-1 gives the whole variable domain DGGITQSPKYLFRKEGQNVTLSCEQNLNHDAMYWYRQDPGQGLRLIYYSQIVNDFQKGDIAEGYSVSREKKESFPLTVTSAQKNPTAFYLCASSRGLVSYNEQFFGPGTRLTVL.

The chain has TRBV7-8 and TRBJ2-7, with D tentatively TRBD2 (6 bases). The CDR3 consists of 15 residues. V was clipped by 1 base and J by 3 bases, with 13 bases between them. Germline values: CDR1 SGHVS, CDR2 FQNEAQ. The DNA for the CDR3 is TGTGCCAGCAGCTTAGGACCCCGCGGGAACTACGAGCAGTACGTC. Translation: CASSLGPRGNYEQYV.

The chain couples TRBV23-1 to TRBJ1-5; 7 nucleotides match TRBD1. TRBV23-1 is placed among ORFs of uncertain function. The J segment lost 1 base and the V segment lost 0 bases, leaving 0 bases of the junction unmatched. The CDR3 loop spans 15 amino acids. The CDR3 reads CASSQSGQSNQPQHF. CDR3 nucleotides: TGCGCCAGCAGTCAATCGGGACAGAGCAATCAGCCCCAGCATTTT.

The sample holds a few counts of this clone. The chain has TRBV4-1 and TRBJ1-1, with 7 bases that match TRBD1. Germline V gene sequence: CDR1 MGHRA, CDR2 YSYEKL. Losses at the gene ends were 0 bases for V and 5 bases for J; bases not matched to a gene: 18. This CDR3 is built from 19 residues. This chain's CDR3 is CASSQERGRTGERGTEAFF. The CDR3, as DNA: TGCGCCAGCAGCCAAGAGAGGGGTAGGACAGGTGAGCGGGGAACTGAAGCTTTCTTT.

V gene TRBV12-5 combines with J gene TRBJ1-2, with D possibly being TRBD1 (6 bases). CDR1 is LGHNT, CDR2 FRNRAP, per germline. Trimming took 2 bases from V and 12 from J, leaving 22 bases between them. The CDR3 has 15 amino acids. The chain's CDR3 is CASGLWASRGAEDTF. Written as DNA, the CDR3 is TGTGCTAGTGGTTTGTGGGCCTCCCGGGGGGCGGAGGACACCTTC.

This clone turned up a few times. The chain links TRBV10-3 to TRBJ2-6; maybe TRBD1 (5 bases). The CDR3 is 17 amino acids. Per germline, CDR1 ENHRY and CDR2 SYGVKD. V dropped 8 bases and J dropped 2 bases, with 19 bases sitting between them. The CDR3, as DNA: TGTGCCATCTCGCAGCAGGGTAGAACTCCTGGGGCCAACGTCCTGACTTTC. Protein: CAISQQGRTPGANVLTF.

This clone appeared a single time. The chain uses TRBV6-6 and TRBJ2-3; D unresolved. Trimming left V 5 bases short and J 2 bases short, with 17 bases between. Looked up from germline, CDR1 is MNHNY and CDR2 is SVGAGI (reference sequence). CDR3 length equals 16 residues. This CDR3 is CASSPSSPRLTDTQYF. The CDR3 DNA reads TGTGCCAGCAGTCCCTCCTCCCCAAGGCTCACAGATACGCAGTATTTT.